A single sample gave rise to the 2 T cell receptor beta chains below, sequenced in a study of long-term antiretroviral therapy in people with HIV. An immunoSEQ assay, version v3.0, was performed at survey level. Assay: immunoSEQ multiplex PCR; the TCRdb copy retains only in-frame clones and omits some. The sample lists just over 35,000 clones, 70% to 90% seen once, with more than 9% in the top ten. The source material was unsorted PBMCs, sampled 2.2 years after starting antiretroviral therapy. Receptors were obtained from a man younger than 30 with HIV.

The chain carries TRBV18 and TRBJ1-1; no definite D call. Trimming cost V 5 bases and J 10 bases, with 14 bases left between them. Germline lookup yields CDR1 KGHSH and CDR2 LQKENI. The CDR3 extends over 12 amino acids. The chain's CDR3 is CASSAQFVGAFF. The CDR3 DNA is TGTGCCAGCTCAGCACAGTTCGTCGGAGCTTTCTTT.

The chain recombines TRBV6-6 with TRBJ1-1; maybe TRBD1 (6 bases). Germline V gene sequence: CDR1 MNHNY, CDR2 SVGAGI (reference sequence). The V gene lost 6 bases and the J gene lost 7 bases, with 12 bases spanning the gap. The CDR3 contains 12 residues. CDR3: CASRGRQVEAFF. The CDR3 DNA is TGTGCCAGCAGGGGGAGACAGGTTGAAGCTTTCTTT.